Shown below are 18 T cell receptor beta chains from a single sample sequenced in a study of neurological immune-mediated disorders. TCRdb analysed the 5' RACE reads with MiXCR anew, one entry per CDR3 protein. Of about 80,000 distinct CDR3 sequences listed, approximately 5% were seen once; the top ten hold less than 2.5%. Sequencing was done on a sample of PBMCs. All receptors come from a woman in her 30s with multiple sclerosis.

This clonotype was detected ten times or more. The chain uses TRBV12-3 or TRBV12-4 and TRBJ1-1, with unresolved D. Trimming stripped 2 bases from V and 6 bases from J, with 10 bases between. CDR3 length: 13 residues. The CDR3 bases are TGTGCCAGCAGTTTACAACATTGGGCTGAAGCTTTCTTT. Translating it yields CASSLQHWAEAFF.

The chain links TRBV3-1 to TRBJ1-2, with 8 bases matching TRBD1. The CDR3 loop spans 14 amino acids. V trimming: 3 bases; J trimming: 4 bases; junction bases outside the gene matches: 4. Germline V lookup: CDR1 LGHDT, CDR2 YNNKEL (reference sequence). CDR3 coding DNA: TGTGCCAGCAGCCACAGGGGGCGCGTCTATGGCTACACCTTC. Its translation is CASSHRGRVYGYTF.

Only a few counts were recorded for this clonotype. The J gene is TRBJ2-5, the V gene TRBV20-1; TRBD2 agrees at 12 bases. CDR3 length: 15 amino acids. V shed 3 bases and J 5 bases; nucleotides not matched to a gene: 7. Per the germline V gene, CDR1 is DFQATT and CDR2 is SNEGSKA (reference sequence). The CDR3, as DNA: TGCAGTGCTAGTATCAGACTAGCGGGGGTTGAGACCCAGTACTTC. Its protein is CSASIRLAGVETQYF.

In this sample, this clonotype turned up many times. The chain has TRBV6-5 and TRBJ2-2; a possible D gene is TRBD2 (6 bases). The germline V gene has CDR1 MNHEY and CDR2 SVGAGI. This CDR3 comprises 13 residues. V lost 6 bases, J lost 7 bases, and 12 bases lay in between. The CDR3 nucleotides are TGTGCCAGCAGATGGGGGGATTTCGGGGAGCTGTTTTTT. Protein product: CASRWGDFGELFF.

The chain couples TRBV7-2 to TRBJ1-2; D gene uncertain. With 1 base removed from V and 5 bases from J, the gap between germline ends came to 14 bases. Germline V gene sequence: CDR1 SGHTA, CDR2 FQGNSA. The length of the CDR3 is 15 residues. The CDR3 DNA reads as TGTGCCAGCAGCTTAGGAGGTGACGGGCTATATGGCTACACCTTC. Protein: CASSLGGDGLYGYTF.

Of note for this clonotype: Its ends do not fully match the called genes, so a read error is possible. The chain joins TRBV5-5 to TRBJ2-2; D is undetermined. Germline assignment: CDR1 SGHKS and CDR2 YYEKEE (reference sequence). This CDR3 has 13 amino acids. CDR3 amino acids: CANSPEATGELFF. The CDR3 bases are TGTGCCAACAGCCCCGAGGCCACCGGGGAGCTGTTTTTT.

This clonotype has a handful of counts. The chain uses TRBV4-1 and TRBJ2-5; D is possibly TRBD1 or TRBD2 (5 bases each). CDR1 is MGHRA, CDR2 YSYEKL, per germline. CDR3 length equals 15 residues. Trimming removed 1 base at V and 3 bases at J, with 12 bases between. The CDR3 bases are TGCGCCAGCAGCCAAGGATCTGGGGGTAAAGAGACCCAGTACTTC. Amino acid sequence: CASSQGSGGKETQYF.

This clonotype was detected many times. This chain uses TRBV20-1 with TRBJ2-3; tentatively, D is TRBD1 (6 bases). The CDR3 covers 16 residues. Trimming left V 3 bases short and J 0 bases short, with 16 bases between. Per the germline V gene, CDR1 is DFQATT and CDR2 is SNEGSKA (reference sequence). In DNA, the CDR3 is TGCAGTGCTAGTGAAGACAGGCGAAGTAGCACAGATACGCAGTATTTT. Its protein is CSASEDRRSSTDTQYF.

This clonotype has a handful of counts. The chain uses TRBV25-1 and TRBJ1-2; 7 bases line up with TRBD1. This CDR3 has 14 residues. V dropped 5 bases and J dropped 4; count of bases not matched to a gene: 7. Germline loops: CDR1 MGHDK, CDR2 SYGVNS. CDR3 protein: CASSQSDRVYGYTF. The CDR3, as DNA: TGTGCCAGCAGTCAAAGCGACAGGGTCTATGGCTACACCTTC.

This clonotype came up many times. V gene TRBV5-1 combines with J gene TRBJ2-5; TRBD1 or TRBD2 may be the D gene (5 bases each). V was trimmed by 0 bases and J by 0 bases, leaving 9 bases between them. Per the germline V gene, CDR1 is SGHRS and CDR2 is YFSETQ. This CDR3 region has 15 residues. The chain's CDR3 is CASSLAGQYQETQYF. The CDR3 nucleotides read TGCGCCAGCAGCTTGGCGGGGCAGTACCAAGAGACCCAGTACTTC.

Concerning this clonotype: A much larger clone lies one base from this, so it may be a read error. J is TRBJ2-2 and V is TRBV7-7; TRBD1 matches at 8 bases. This CDR3 comprises 15 residues. The germline gives CDR1 SSHAT, CDR2 FNYEAQ (reference sequence). The CDR3, as DNA: TGTGCCAACAGCCTCGAAACAGGGGGTCACGGGGAGCTGTTTTTT. Translated: CANSLETGGHGELFF.

This clonotype has a count of ten or more. This rearrangement joins TRBV6-1 to TRBJ1-5, with 8 bases fitting TRBD1. In germline, CDR1 is MNHNS, CDR2 SASEGT. This CDR3 comprises 14 residues. V was clipped by 6 bases and J by 4 bases; unmatched bases: 5. The CDR3 nucleotides read TGTGCCAGCAGGGTCACAGGGGGGAATCAGCCCCAGCATTTT. As protein: CASRVTGGNQPQHF.

This clonotype has at least ten counts. This chain uses TRBV10-3 with TRBJ2-3; perhaps TRBD2 as D (5 bases). The CDR3 covers 17 residues. The germline V gene has CDR1 ENHRY and CDR2 SYGVKD. With 3 bases removed from V and 2 bases from J, the gap between germline ends came to 18 bases. The CDR3 loop reads CAISDPSGFGDTDTQYF. The DNA for the CDR3 is TGTGCCATCAGTGACCCGTCCGGCTTCGGGGACACAGATACGCAGTATTTT.

This clonotype turned up a few times. This sequence joins TRBV5-1 and TRBJ2-1; 11 nucleotides line up with TRBD2. The CDR3 spans 18 residues. Germline CDR1 reads SGHRS; CDR2 reads YFSETQ. V trimming: 4 bases; J trimming: 7 bases; junction bases outside the gene matches: 16. The CDR3 spells CASSPLAGVGGGRNEQFF. Here the CDR3 DNA reads TGCGCCAGCAGCCCACTAGCGGGAGTAGGGGGAGGAAGGAATGAGCAGTTCTTC.

This clonotype was counted between two and nine times. The rearrangement links TRBV20-1 to TRBJ1-2; D not certain. CDR3 length: 14 residues. The germline CDR1 and CDR2 sequences are DFQATT and SNEGSKA (reference sequence). The germline V and J ends were trimmed by 6 bases and 5 bases, with 19 bases remaining between them. In DNA form, the CDR3 reads TGCAGTGCCCCGATGGTGGGAATCTCGTATGGCTACACCTTC. Its translation: CSAPMVGISYGYTF.

This clonotype was counted at least ten times. Sequence at one end of the junction differs from germline and may be a read error. The genes are TRBV5-1 and TRBJ1-5; no clear D. CDR1 and CDR2 from the germline V gene are SGHRS and YFSETQ. The CDR3 spans 13 residues. CDR3 loop: CASSLGSNKTQNF. For the CDR3, the DNA is TGCGCCAGCAGCTTGGGGAGCAATAAGACCCAGAATTTT.

The table lists this clonotype with many counts. The rearrangement links TRBV20-1 to TRBJ2-1; D is uncertain. The V gene lost 3 bases and the J gene lost 6 bases, with 21 bases spanning the gap. Germline assignment: CDR1 DFQATT and CDR2 SNEGSKA (reference sequence). This CDR3 spans 16 amino acids. The CDR3 protein is CSASEPSLGSGNEQFF. In DNA, the CDR3 is TGCAGTGCTAGTGAACCCTCTCTCGGGTCTGGCAATGAGCAGTTCTTC.

The chain recombines TRBV7-6 with TRBJ2-5; D might be TRBD1 or TRBD2, each matching 5 bases. The germline gives CDR1 SGHVS, CDR2 FNYEAQ. The CDR3 covers 13 residues. Trimming shortened V by 5 bases and J by 1 base, and 8 bases separated the two germline ends. The CDR3 region has the DNA TGTGCCAGCAGCCCGGGGACCCAAGAGACCCAGTACTTC. Translation: CASSPGTQETQYF.